This T cell receptor beta chain was recorded in a study of blood T cell repertoires in COVID-19. Study information: Some COVID-19 samples were acute and others convalescent; all came from the United States, Italy and Spain.

The assay was immunoSEQ multiplex PCR, and TCRdb's table has in-frame clones only and misses some. The sample contains under 250,000 clones, about 83% of which appear only once. The sample consisted of peripheral blood. The source of this sequence is a human donor in a cohort sampled during active COVID-19.

The CDR3 DNA reads as TGTGCCAGCTCACCACGGCAGGGCACCGGGGAGCTGTTTTTT. Amino acid sequence: CASSPRQGTGELFF. V is TRBV18 and J is TRBJ2-2; D possibly corresponds to TRBD1 (5 bases). This CDR3 has 14 residues. CDR1 and CDR2 (germline): KGHSH, LQKENI. Trimming took off 1 base at V and 4 bases at J, with 7 bases between the two ends.